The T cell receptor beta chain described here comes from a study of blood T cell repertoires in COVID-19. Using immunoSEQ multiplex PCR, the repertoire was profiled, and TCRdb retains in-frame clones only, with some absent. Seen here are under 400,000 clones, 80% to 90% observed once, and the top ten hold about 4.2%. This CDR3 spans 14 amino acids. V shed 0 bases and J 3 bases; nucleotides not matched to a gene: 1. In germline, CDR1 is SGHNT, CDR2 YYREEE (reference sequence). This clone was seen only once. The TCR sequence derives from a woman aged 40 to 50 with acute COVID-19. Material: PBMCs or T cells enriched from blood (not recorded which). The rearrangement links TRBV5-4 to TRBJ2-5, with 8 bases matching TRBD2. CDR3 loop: CASSLAGGEETQYF. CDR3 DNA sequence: TGTGCCAGCAGCTTGGCGGGGGGGGAAGAGACCCAGTACTTC.